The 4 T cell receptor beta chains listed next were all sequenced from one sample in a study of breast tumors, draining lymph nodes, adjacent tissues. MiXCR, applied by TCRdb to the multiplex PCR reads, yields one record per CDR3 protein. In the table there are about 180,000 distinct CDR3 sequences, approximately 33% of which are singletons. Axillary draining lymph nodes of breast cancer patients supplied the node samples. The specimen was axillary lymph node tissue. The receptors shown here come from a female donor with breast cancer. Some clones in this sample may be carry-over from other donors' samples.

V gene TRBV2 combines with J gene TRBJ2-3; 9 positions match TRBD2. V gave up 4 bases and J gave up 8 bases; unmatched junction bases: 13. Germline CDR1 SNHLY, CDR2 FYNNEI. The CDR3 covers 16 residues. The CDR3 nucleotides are TGTGCCAGCAGTGGCTTGTCAGGTGGGCGGGGGGGTACGCAGTATTTT. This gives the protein CASSGLSGGRGGTQYF.

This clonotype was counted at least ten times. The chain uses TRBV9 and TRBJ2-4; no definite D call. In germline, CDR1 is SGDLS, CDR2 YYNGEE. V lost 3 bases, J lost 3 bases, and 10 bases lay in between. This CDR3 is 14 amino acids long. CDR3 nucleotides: TGTGCCAGCAGCGGACACTTCGACAAAAACATTCAGTACTTC. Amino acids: CASSGHFDKNIQYF.

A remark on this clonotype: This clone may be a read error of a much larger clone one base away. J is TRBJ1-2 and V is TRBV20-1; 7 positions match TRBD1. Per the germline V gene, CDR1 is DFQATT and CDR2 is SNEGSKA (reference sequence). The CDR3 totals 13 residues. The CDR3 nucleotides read TGCAGTGCTAGGCCCGACAGGGACTATGCCTACACCTTC. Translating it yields CSARPDRDYAYTF.

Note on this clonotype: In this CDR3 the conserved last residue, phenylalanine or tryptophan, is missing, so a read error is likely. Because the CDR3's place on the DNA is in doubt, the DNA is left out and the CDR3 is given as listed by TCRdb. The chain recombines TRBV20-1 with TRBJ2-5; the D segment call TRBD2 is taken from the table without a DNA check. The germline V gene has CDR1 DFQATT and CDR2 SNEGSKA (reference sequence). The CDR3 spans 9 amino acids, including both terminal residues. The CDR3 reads CSARDMQTS.